A selection of T cell receptor beta chains follows, all from one sample in a study of T cells in Graves' hyperthyroidism and ophthalmopathy. TCRdb redid the calling of the multiplex PCR reads with MiXCR, one entry per CDR3 protein. The sample has about 570,000 distinct CDR3 sequences, about half seen once. The sequenced sample was peripheral blood or thyroid tissue (not recorded which). These receptors were collected from an adult woman with Graves' disease, either hyperthyroidism or ophthalmopathy (not recorded which). Each CDR3 is given with its conserved first and last residue. A D gene is named only where the DNA matches it firmly. For some rows the clone size is stated as once, few or many, or as a class when expanded; others skip it.

. | . | TRBJ1-1 | TRBV29-1 | CSVQGVMNTEAFF | TGCAGCGTCCAGGGAGTAATGAACACTGAAGCTTTCTTT
. | . | TRBJ1-3 | TRBV28 | CASSGLLSGNTIYF | TGTGCCAGCAGCGGACTCCTCTCTGGAAACACCATATATTTT
TRBD2 | . | TRBJ2-2 | TRBV7-7 | CASTGLAGGPTGELFF | TGTGCTAGCACCGGACTAGCGGGAGGGCCTACCGGGGAGCTGTTTTTT
. | many | TRBJ1-2 | TRBV12-3/TRBV12-4 | CASSFGLYGYTF | TGTGCCAGCAGTTTTGGATTATATGGCTACACCTTC
TRBD1 | many | TRBJ1-2 | TRBV7-9 | CASSLAWNPPGQGDYGYTF | TGTGCCAGCAGCTTGGCGTGGAATCCTCCGGGACAGGGGGACTATGGCTACACCTTC
TRBD1 | few | TRBJ2-7 | TRBV5-8 | CASSQVGGGAEQYF | TGTGCCAGCAGCCAAGTAGGGGGCGGTGCCGAGCAGTACTTC
. | few | TRBJ2-7 | TRBV18 | CASSSPASGYEQYF | TGTGCCAGCTCATCTCCCGCCAGCGGCTACGAGCAGTACTTC
. | . | TRBJ1-5 | TRBV20-1 | CSARGHGHLNQPQHF | TGCAGTGCTAGGGGGCATGGACACCTCAATCAGCCCCAGCATTTT
TRBD1 | many | TRBJ1-2 | TRBV25-1 | CASSAHAGTGGAELSF | TGTGCCAGCAGTGCCCACGCTGGGACAGGGGGCGCGGAACTCTCTTTC
. | many | TRBJ1-5 | TRBV20-1 | CSARGVEEHQPQHF | TGCAGTGCTAGAGGGGTTGAGGAACATCAGCCCCAGCATTTT
. | . | TRBJ1-4 | TRBV11-3 | CASSLAAKEKLFF | TGTGCCAGCAGCTTAGCGGCGAAGGAAAAACTGTTTTTT
. | . | TRBJ2-5 | TRBV20-1 | CSARWTRGSGETQYF | TGCAGTGCTAGATGGACCCGTGGGAGTGGCGAGACCCAGTACTTC
. | once | TRBJ2-2 | TRBV6-2/TRBV6-3 | CASSYVSTGELFF | TGTGCCAGCAGTTACGTGAGCACCGGGGAGCTGTTTTTT
TRBD1 | . | TRBJ1-2 | TRBV20-1 | CSAKPGSGQGTASDGYTF | TGCAGTGCAAAACCAGGTTCGGGACAGGGGACGGCGAGTGATGGCTACACCTTC
. | . | TRBJ2-2 | TRBV11-3 | CASSLGETTGELFF | TGTGCCAGCAGCTTAGGAGAGACCACTGGGGAGCTGTTTTTT
. | . | TRBJ2-2 | TRBV3-1 | CASSQELTVHRELFF | TGTGCCAGCAGCCAAGAACTAACCGTCCACCGGGAGCTGTTTTTT
TRBD2 | many | TRBJ2-5 | TRBV6-5 | CASSYSILAGSRETQYF | TGTGCCAGCAGTTACTCGATACTAGCGGGATCGCGAGAGACCCAGTACTTC
. | . | TRBJ1-1 | TRBV7-2 | CASSGTGNGRGQAFF | TGTGCCAGCAGCGGAACAGGGAACGGGAGGGGCCAAGCTTTCTTT
TRBD1 | many | TRBJ2-7 | TRBV7-9 | CASSLGTGVYEQYF | TGTGCCAGCAGCTTAGGGACAGGGGTCTACGAGCAGTACTTC
TRBD1 | . | TRBJ2-7 | TRBV5-1 | CASTHGTGSYEQYF | TGCGCCAGCACGCACGGGACAGGCTCCTACGAGCAGTACTTC
. | once | TRBJ2-2 | TRBV7-8 | CASSQVRPGELFF | TGCGCCAGCAGCCAAGTTCGGCCCGGGGAGCTGTTTTTT
. | . | TRBJ1-2 | TRBV7-2 | CASSLGGRSGYTF | TGTGCCAGCAGCTTAGGTGGTAGGAGTGGCTACACCTTC
. | . | TRBJ1-1 | TRBV10-1 | CASSGIGSRCTEAFF | TGCGCCAGCAGTGGAATCGGGTCCAGATGCACTGAAGCTTTCTTT
. | many | TRBJ2-7 | TRBV13 | CASNIRGSHEQYF | TGTGCCAGCAATATCCGGGGATCCCACGAGCAGTACTTC
TRBD1 | . | TRBJ1-2 | TRBV29-1 | CSARTGSDYGYTF | TGCAGCGCCAGGACAGGCAGTGACTATGGCTACACCTTC
. | . | TRBJ1-2 | TRBV10-3 | CAISDTRGVEDGYTF | TGTGCCATCAGTGATACTAGGGGAGTGGAAGATGGCTACACCTTC
TRBD2 | . | TRBJ2-5 | TRBV11-2 | CASSLGASGSGTETQYF | TGTGCCAGCAGCTTAGGGGCTAGCGGGAGTGGCACGGAGACCCAGTACTTC
. | many | TRBJ2-2 | TRBV29-1 | CSAAGTLNTGELFF | TGCAGCGCCGCCGGGACACTCAACACCGGGGAGCTGTTTTTT
. | many | TRBJ1-1 | TRBV7-8 | CASSLIRQSEAFF | TGTGCCAGCAGCTTAATTCGACAGAGTGAAGCTTTCTTT
. | . | TRBJ1-1 | TRBV19 | CASNQGTGNTEAFF | TGTGCCTCCAACCAGGGCACGGGGAACACTGAAGCTTTCTTT
TRBD2 | . | TRBJ2-7 | TRBV9 | CASSVSTSVPYEQYF | TGTGCCAGCAGCGTATCGACTAGCGTACCCTACGAGCAGTACTTC
TRBD1 | . | TRBJ1-5 | TRBV20-1 | CSARAGTGGDNQPQHF | TGCAGTGCTAGAGCCGGGACAGGGGGCGACAATCAGCCCCAGCATTTT
TRBD2 | many | TRBJ2-2 | TRBV5-4 | CASSSPPGHSGGGELFF | TGTGCCAGCAGCTCGCCTCCGGGACACAGCGGGGGCGGGGAGCTGTTTTTT
. | many | TRBJ2-7 | TRBV20-1 | CSAGTHYEQYF | TGCAGTGCTGGGACTCATTACGAGCAGTACTTC
TRBD2 | many | TRBJ2-7 | TRBV7-9 | CASSFGGLAGVSNEQYF | TGTGCCAGCAGCTTTGGTGGACTAGCGGGAGTCAGCAACGAGCAGTACTTC
. | many | TRBJ1-2 | TRBV5-4 | CASRRTGSLSGAIRGYTF | TGTGCCAGCAGAAGAACAGGGTCTCTCTCCGGGGCCATTCGGGGCTACACCTTC
. | many | TRBJ1-5 | TRBV29-1 | CSVDSGPNQPQHF | TGCAGCGTTGATTCGGGTCCTAATCAGCCCCAGCATTTT
TRBD1 | . | TRBJ2-7 | TRBV2 | CASSQQGAKSEQYF | TGTGCCAGCAGCCAGCAGGGGGCCAAGAGCGAGCAGTACTTC